This TCR beta chain was observed in a study of patients and donors after allogeneic stem cell transplantation. This clonotype has a count of ten or more. TCRdb itself ran the RT-PCR reads through MiXCR, one entry per CDR3 protein. In the table there are about 19,000 distinct CDR3 sequences, approximately 5% of which are singletons. CDR3 length: 15 residues. CDR1 SEHNR and CDR2 FQNEAQ come from the germline V gene (reference sequence). The V end was cut by 0 bases, the J end by 2 bases, with 10 bases between. The chain combines TRBV7-9 with TRBJ1-2; D gene ambiguous. Sample: blood, either unsorted or a sorted T cell fraction (not recorded which). The sequence came from a human donor who was either an allogeneic HSCT recipient or a stem cell or donor lymphocyte infusion donor (not recorded which). It is not recorded whose cells these are; they may come from a transplant donor. For the CDR3, the DNA is TGTGCCAGCAGCTTAGCAGGCACCCAAAACTATGGCTACACCTTC. Translation: CASSLAGTQNYGYTF.